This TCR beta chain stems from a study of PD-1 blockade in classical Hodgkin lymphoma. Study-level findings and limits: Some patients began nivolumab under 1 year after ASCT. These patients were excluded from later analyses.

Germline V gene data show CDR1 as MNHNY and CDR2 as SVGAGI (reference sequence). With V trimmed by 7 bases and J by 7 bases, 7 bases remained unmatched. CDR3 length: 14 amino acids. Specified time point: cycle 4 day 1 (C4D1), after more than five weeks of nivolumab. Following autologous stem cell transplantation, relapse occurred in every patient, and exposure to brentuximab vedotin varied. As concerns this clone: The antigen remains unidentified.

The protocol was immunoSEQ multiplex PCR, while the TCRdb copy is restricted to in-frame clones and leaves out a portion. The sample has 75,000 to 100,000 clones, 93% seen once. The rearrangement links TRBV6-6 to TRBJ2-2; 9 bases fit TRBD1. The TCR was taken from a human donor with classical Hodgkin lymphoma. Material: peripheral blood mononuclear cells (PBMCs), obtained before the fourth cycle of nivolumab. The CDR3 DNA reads TGTGCCAGCATTAACAGGGGGCGTGGCGGGGAGCTGTTTTTT. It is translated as CASINRGRGGELFF.